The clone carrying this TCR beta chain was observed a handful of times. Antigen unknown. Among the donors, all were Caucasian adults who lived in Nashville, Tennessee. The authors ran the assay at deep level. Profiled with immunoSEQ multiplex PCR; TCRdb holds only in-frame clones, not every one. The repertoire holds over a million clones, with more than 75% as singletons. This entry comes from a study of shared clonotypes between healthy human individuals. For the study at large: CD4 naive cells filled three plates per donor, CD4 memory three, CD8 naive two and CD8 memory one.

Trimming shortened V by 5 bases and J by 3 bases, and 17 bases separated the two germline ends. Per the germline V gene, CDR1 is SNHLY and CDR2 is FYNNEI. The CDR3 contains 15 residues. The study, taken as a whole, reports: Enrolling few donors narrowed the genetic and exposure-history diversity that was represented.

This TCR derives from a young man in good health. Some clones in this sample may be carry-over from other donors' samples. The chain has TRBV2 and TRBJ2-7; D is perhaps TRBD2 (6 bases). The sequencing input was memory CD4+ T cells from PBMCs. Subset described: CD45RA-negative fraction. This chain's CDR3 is CASSWGGGRRYEQYF. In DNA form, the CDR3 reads TGTGCCAGCAGTTGGGGAGGCGGGCGGCGCTACGAGCAGTACTTC.